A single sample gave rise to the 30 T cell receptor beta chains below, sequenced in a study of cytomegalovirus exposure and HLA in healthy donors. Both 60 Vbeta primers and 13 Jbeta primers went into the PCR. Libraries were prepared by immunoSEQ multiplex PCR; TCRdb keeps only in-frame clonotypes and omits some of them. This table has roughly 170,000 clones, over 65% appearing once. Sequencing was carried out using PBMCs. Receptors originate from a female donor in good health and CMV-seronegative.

Here the CDR3 reads CATRLTGGSGAFF. The CDR3 DNA reads TGTGCCACCAGGCTGACAGGGGGAAGTGGAGCTTTCTTT. The genes are TRBV15 and TRBJ1-1, with TRBD1 matching 9 bases. The CDR3 covers 13 residues. The germline V gene has CDR1 LNHNV and CDR2 YYDKDF (reference sequence). The trim removed 6 bases at V and 10 bases at J, leaving 9 bases unmatched. The variable domain in full, with the rest retrieved from reference TRBV15 and TRBJ1-1, is DAMVIQNPRYQVTQFGKPVTLSCSQTLNHNVMYWYQQKSSQAPKLLFHYYDKDFNNEADTPDNFQSRRPNTSFCFLDIRSPGLGDTAMYLCATRLTGGSGAFFGQGTRLTVV.

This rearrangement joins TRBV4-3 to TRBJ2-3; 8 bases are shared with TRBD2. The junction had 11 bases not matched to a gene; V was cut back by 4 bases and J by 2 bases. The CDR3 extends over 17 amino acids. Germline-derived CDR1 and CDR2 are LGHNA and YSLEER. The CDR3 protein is CASSPLLAAGDTDTQYF. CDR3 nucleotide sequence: TGCGCCAGCAGCCCCCTTTTGGCAGCGGGGGACACAGATACGCAGTATTTT.

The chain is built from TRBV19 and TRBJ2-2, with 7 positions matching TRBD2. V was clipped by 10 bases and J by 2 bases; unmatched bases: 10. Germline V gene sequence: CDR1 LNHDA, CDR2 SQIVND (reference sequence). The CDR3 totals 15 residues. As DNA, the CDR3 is TGTGCCACGGACCGGGACTACGTAAACACCGGGGAGCTGTTTTTT. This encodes CATDRDYVNTGELFF.

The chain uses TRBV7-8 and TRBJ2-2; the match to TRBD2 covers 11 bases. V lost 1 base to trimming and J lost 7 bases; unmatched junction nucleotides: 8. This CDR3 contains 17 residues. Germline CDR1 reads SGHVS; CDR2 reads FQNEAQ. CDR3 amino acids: CASSLDASGRRSGELFF. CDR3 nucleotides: TGTGCCAGCAGCTTAGATGCTAGCGGGAGGCGGAGCGGGGAGCTGTTTTTT.

CDR3 coding DNA: TGTGCCAGCAGTTTCTCCTTTTCTCACCCGGGACAGGGATACGAGCAGTACTTC. Translated: CASSFSFSHPGQGYEQYF. The J gene is TRBJ2-7, the V gene TRBV27; TRBD1 matches at 9 bases. The CDR3 sequence is 18 residues long. In germline, CDR1 is MNHEY, CDR2 SMNVEV (reference sequence). The junction had 16 bases not matched to a gene; V was cut back by 3 bases and J by 4 bases.

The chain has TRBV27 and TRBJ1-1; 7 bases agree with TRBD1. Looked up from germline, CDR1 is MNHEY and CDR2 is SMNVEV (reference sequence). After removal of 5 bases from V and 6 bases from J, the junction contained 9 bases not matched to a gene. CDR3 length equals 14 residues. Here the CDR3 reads CASSVDRVNAEAFF. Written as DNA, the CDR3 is TGTGCCAGCAGTGTCGACAGGGTCAATGCTGAAGCTTTCTTT.

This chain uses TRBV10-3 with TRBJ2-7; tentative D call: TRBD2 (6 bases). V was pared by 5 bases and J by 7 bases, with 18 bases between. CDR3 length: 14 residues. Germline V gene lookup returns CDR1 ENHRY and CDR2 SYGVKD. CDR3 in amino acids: CAISPVGGVAEQYF. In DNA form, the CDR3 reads TGTGCCATCAGTCCCGTCGGAGGGGTGGCAGAGCAGTACTTC.

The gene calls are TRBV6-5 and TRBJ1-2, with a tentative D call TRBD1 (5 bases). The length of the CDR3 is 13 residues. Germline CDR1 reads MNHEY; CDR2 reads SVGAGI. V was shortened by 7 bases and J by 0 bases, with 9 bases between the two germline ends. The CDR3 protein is CASTPTANYGYTF. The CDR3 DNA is TGTGCCAGCACACCGACAGCTAACTATGGCTACACCTTC.

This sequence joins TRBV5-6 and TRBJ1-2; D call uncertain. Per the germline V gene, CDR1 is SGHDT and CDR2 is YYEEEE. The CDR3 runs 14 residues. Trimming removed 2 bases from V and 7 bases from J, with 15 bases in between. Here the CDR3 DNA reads TGTGCCAGCAGCTTTGGCGGCAGCGACCCTGGCTACACCTTC. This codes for CASSFGGSDPGYTF.

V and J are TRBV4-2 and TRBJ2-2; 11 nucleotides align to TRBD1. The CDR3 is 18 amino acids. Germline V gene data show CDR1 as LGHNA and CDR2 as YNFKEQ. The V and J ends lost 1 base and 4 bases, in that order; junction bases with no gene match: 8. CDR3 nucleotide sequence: TGTGCCAGCAGCCAAGGAAGTCGGACAGGGGGCGTCACCGGGGAGCTGTTTTTT. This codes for CASSQGSRTGGVTGELFF.

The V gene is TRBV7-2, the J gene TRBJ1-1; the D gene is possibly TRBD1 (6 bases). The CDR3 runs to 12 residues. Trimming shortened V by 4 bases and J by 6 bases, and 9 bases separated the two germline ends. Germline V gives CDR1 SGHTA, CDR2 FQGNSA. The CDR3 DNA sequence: TGTGCCAGCAGCTCCCAGGGGTCTGAAGCTTTCTTT. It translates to CASSSQGSEAFF.

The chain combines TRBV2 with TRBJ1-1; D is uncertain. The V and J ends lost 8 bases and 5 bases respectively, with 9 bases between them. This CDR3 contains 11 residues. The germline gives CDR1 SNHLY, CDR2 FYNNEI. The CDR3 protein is CASGLGTEAFF. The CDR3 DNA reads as TGTGCCAGCGGTCTCGGGACTGAAGCTTTCTTT.

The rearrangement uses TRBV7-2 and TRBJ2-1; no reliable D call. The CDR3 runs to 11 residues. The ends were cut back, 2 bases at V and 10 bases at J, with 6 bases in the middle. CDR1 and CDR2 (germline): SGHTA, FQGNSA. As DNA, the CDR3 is TGTGCCAGCAGCTTATCTCAGGAGCAGTTCTTC. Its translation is CASSLSQEQFF.

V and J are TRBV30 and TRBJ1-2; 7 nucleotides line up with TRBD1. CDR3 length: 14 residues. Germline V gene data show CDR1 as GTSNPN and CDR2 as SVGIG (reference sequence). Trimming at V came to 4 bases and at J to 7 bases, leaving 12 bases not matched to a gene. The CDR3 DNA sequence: TGTGCCTGGACCCTTCGAGGGACAGATGGTGGCTACACCTTC. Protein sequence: CAWTLRGTDGGYTF.

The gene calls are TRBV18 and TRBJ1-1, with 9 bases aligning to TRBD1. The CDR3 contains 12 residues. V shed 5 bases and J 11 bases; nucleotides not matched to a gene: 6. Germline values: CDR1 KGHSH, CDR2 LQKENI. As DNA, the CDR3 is TGTGCCAGCTCAAACAGGGGGCGCGGGGCTTTCTTT. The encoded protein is CASSNRGRGAFF.

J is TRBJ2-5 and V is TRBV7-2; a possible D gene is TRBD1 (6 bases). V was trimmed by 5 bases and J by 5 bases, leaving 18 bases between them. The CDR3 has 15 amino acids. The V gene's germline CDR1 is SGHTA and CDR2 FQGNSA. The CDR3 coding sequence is TGTGCCAGCAGCCGCCCCCCAGGGGTAGCTGAGACCCAGTACTTC. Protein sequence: CASSRPPGVAETQYF.

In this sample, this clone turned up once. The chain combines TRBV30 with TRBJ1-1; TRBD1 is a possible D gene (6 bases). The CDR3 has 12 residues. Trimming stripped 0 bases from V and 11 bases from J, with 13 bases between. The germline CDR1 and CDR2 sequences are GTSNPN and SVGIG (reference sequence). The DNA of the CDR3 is TGTGCCTGGAGTGTCGACAGGCCTGGGGCTTTCTTT. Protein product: CAWSVDRPGAFF.

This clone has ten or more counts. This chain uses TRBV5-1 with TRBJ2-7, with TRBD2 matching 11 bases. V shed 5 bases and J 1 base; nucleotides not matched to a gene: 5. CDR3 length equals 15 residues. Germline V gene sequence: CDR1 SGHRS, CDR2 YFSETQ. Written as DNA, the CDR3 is TGCGCCAGCAGTTTTAGCGGGGGGGCATCCTACGAGCAGTACTTC. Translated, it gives CASSFSGGASYEQYF.

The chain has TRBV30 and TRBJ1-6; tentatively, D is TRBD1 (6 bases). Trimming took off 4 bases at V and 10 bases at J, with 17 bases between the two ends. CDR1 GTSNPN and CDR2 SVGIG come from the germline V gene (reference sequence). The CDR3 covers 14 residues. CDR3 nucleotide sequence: TGTGCCTGGACTTCCGAGGGGGGAGGGTCACCCCTCCACTTT. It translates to CAWTSEGGGSPLHF.

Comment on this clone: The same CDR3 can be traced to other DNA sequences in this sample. As DNA, the CDR3 is TGTGCCAGCAGCTTAACCAGCGGGAGGCCCTACAATGAGCAGTTCTTC. This codes for CASSLTSGRPYNEQFF. The rearrangement links TRBV11-1 to TRBJ2-1, with TRBD2 matching 9 bases. From germline, CDR1 is SGHAT and CDR2 FQDESV (reference sequence). The junction had 4 bases not matched to a gene; V was cut back by 2 bases and J by 2 bases. There are 16 residues in the CDR3.

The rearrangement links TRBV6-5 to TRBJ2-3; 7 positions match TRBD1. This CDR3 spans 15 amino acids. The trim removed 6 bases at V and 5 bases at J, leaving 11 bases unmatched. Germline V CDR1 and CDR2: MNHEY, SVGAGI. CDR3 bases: TGTGCCAGCAGAAGGGAAGGCAGGGGGAGAGATACGCAGTATTTT. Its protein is CASRREGRGRDTQYF.

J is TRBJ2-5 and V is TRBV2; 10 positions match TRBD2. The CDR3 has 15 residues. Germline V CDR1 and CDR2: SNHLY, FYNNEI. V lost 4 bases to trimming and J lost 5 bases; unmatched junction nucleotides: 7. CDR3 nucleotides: TGTGCCAGCAGTGGGGGACTAGCGACCCGGGAGACCCAGTACTTC. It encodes CASSGGLATRETQYF.

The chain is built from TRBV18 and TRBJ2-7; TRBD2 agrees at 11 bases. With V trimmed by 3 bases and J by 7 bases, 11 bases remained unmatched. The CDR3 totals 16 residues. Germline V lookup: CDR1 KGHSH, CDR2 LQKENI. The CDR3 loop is CASSPNLAGGQGEQYF. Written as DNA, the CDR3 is TGTGCCAGCTCACCGAACCTAGCGGGAGGCCAGGGAGAGCAGTACTTC.

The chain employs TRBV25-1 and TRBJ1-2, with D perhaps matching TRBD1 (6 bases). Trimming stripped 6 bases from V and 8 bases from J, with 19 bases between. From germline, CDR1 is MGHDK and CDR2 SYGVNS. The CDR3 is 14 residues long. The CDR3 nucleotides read TGTGCCAGCAGCTATACAGGGCTAGCATGGGGCTACACCTTC. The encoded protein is CASSYTGLAWGYTF.

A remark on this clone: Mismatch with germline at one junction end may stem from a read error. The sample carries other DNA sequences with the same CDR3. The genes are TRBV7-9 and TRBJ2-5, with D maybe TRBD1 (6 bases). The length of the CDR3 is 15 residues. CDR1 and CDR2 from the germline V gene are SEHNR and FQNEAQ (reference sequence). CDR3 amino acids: CASSANDRLQETQYF. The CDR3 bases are TGCGCCAGCAGCGCAAATGACAGGCTTCAAGAGACCCAGTACTTC.

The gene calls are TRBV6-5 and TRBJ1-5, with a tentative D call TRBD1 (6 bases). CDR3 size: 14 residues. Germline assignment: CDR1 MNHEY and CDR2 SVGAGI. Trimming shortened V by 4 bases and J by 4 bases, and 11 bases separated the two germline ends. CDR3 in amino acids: CASSSDSFNQPQHF. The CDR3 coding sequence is TGTGCCAGCAGTTCGGACAGCTTTAATCAGCCCCAGCATTTT.

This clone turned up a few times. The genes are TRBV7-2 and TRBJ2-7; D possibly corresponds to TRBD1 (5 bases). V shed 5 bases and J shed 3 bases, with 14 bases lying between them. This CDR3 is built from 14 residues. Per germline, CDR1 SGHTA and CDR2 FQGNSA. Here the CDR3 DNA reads TGTGCCAGCAGCCCCCAGGACACCTACTACGAGCAGTACTTC. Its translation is CASSPQDTYYEQYF.

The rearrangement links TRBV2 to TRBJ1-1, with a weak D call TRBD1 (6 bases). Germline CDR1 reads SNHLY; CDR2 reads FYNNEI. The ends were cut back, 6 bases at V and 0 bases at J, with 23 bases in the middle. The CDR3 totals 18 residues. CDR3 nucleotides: TGTGCCAGCAGACCCCGGTGGGGGCTAATACAACTGAACACTGAAGCTTTCTTT. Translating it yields CASRPRWGLIQLNTEAFF. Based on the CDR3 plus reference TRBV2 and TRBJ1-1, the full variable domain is EPEVTQTPSHQVTQMGQEVILRCVPISNHLYFYWYRQILGQKVEFLVSFYNNEISEKSEIFDDQFSVERPDGSNFTLKIRSTKLEDSAMYFCASRPRWGLIQLNTEAFFGQGTRLTVV.

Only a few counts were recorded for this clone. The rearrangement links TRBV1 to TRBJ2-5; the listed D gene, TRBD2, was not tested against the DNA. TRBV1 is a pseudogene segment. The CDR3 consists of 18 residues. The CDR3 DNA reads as TGCACCAGCAGCCAAGAGAGACTAGCGGGGGGCCCAGGGGAGACCCAGTACTTC. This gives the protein CTSSQERLAGGPGETQYF.

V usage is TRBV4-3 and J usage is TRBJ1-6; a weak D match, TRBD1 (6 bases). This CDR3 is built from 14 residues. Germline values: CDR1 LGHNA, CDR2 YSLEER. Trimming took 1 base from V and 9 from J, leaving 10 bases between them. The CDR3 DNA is TGCGCCAGCAGCCAAGTTGACAGGCCTTCACCCCTCCACTTT. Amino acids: CASSQVDRPSPLHF.